This T cell receptor beta chain originates from a study of T cells in Graves' hyperthyroidism and ophthalmopathy. This clonotype was counted at least ten times. RNA transcripts gave rise to amplified TCR beta CDR3 regions. RT-PCR in the first round (using the HTBI primer set) targeted the TCR CDR3. TCRdb used MiXCR to reprocess the multiplex PCR reads, holding one entry per CDR3 protein. Among about 400,000 distinct CDR3 sequences listed, 13% were seen once. Sequenced input: blood. The TCR sequence derives from a woman aged 18-29 years with Graves' hyperthyroidism.

The CDR3 DNA is TGTGCCAGCAGTAGACAGACCAGCTCCTACGAGCAGTACTTC. It translates to CASSRQTSSYEQYF. This sequence joins TRBV2 and TRBJ2-7; tentatively, D is TRBD1 (5 bases). The CDR3 runs 14 residues. V was cut by 5 bases and J by 0 bases, with 11 bases left in between. Germline V gives CDR1 SNHLY, CDR2 FYNNEI.